Each of the 23 T cell receptor beta chains below was sequenced from the same sample in a study of graft-versus-host responses after intestinal transplantation. Libraries were prepared by immunoSEQ multiplex PCR; TCRdb keeps only in-frame clonotypes and omits some of them. The sample records around 92,000 clones, 86% being singletons. This specimen was PBMCs, taken 255 days after intestinal transplant. These receptors came from a human patient who received an intestinal transplant, so some T cells may come from the graft donor.

In this sample, this clone turned up a few times. The rearrangement links TRBV6-1 to TRBJ1-1; D unresolved. Trimming removed 2 bases from V and 3 bases from J, with 4 bases in between. CDR3 length: 12 amino acids. Germline CDR1 MNHNS, CDR2 SASEGT. Here the CDR3 reads CASSERYTEAFF. CDR3 nucleotide sequence: TGTGCCAGCAGTGAAAGGTACACTGAAGCTTTCTTT.

The chain carries TRBV6-5 and TRBJ2-7; TRBD1 might be the D (5 bases). Trimming cost V 5 bases and J 3 bases, with 14 bases left between them. Germline loops: CDR1 MNHEY, CDR2 SVGAGI. The CDR3 has 14 residues. The CDR3 protein is CASSRPGQGYEQYF. CDR3 DNA: TGTGCCAGCAGTAGACCCGGGCAGGGCTACGAGCAGTACTTC.

The chain combines TRBV18 with TRBJ2-7; D may be TRBD2 (6 bases). The CDR3 covers 12 residues. V dropped 5 bases and J dropped 2 bases, with 7 bases sitting between them. Germline CDR1 and CDR2: KGHSH and LQKENI. CDR3 in DNA: TGTGCCAGCTCAGGGACTCCCTACGAGCAGTACGTC. It codes for CASSGTPYEQYV.

This clone was picked up one time. The chain couples TRBV2 to TRBJ1-2, with a weak D call TRBD1 (6 bases). CDR3 length equals 14 residues. Trimming removed 5 bases at V and 6 bases at J, with 16 bases between. The V gene's germline CDR1 is SNHLY and CDR2 FYNNEI. CDR3 amino acids: CASSFLRDTDGYTF. The DNA for the CDR3 is TGTGCCAGCAGTTTTCTCCGGGACACTGATGGCTACACCTTC.

This clone has just a few counts. The chain employs TRBV28 and TRBJ2-7; TRBD2 agrees at 10 bases. CDR3 length: 15 amino acids. After removal of 3 bases from V and 1 base from J, the junction contained 3 bases not matched to a gene. Germline assignment: CDR1 MDHEN and CDR2 SYDVKM. This CDR3 reads CASSFSGGMSYEQYV. The CDR3 DNA follows: TGTGCCAGCAGTTTTAGCGGGGGGATGTCCTACGAGCAGTACGTC.

This clone has only one observation. The chain uses TRBV21-1 and TRBJ1-2; the listed D gene, TRBD1, was not tested against the DNA. TRBV21-1 is flagged as a pseudogene. CDR3 length: 15 amino acids. As DNA, the CDR3 is TGTGCCAGCAGCAAGATGGCGCGACAGGGCTATGGCTACACCTTC. Translating gives CASSKMARQGYGYTF.

The chain is built from TRBV4-1 and TRBJ2-5, with 7 bases fitting TRBD2. CDR1 is MGHRA, CDR2 YSYEKL, per germline. The CDR3 has 17 amino acids. The V and J ends lost 0 bases and 1 base, in that order; junction bases with no gene match: 8. The DNA of the CDR3 is TGCGCCAGCAGCCAAGATCGGCTAGCGGTGCTCCAAGAGACCCAGTACTTC. Protein: CASSQDRLAVLQETQYF.

This sequence joins TRBV10-2 and TRBJ1-5; weak D call: TRBD1 (5 bases). Germline CDR1 is WSHSY and CDR2 is SAAADI. The ends were cut back, 0 bases at V and 7 bases at J, with 13 bases in the middle. This CDR3 has 15 amino acids. In nucleotides, the CDR3 is TGCGCCAGCAGTGAGTCTTGGGGGGTACGGCAGCCCCAGCATTTT. Its translation is CASSESWGVRQPQHF.

In this sample, this clone turned up a few times. This CDR3 reads CASSQSRGRGRPGELFF. CDR3 nucleotides: TGCGCCAGCAGCCAATCTAGGGGCAGGGGGCGTCCCGGGGAGCTGTTTTTT. The genes are TRBV4-3 and TRBJ2-2; 8 nucleotides align to TRBD1. CDR3 size: 17 residues. The germline gives CDR1 LGHNA, CDR2 YSLEER. With V trimmed by 2 bases and J by 6 bases, 11 bases remained unmatched.

The chain links TRBV5-5 to TRBJ1-1; D uncertain. Trimming left V 2 bases short and J 1 base short, with 15 bases between. The CDR3 runs 16 residues. Germline V CDR1 and CDR2: SGHKS, YYEKEE (reference sequence). The CDR3 here is CASSLNKVSANTEAFF. In DNA, the CDR3 is TGTGCCAGCAGCTTAAACAAGGTCTCAGCGAACACTGAAGCTTTCTTT.

The chain recombines TRBV4-2 with TRBJ1-5; TRBD1 aligns across 7 bases. This CDR3 contains 16 residues. After removal of 2 bases from V and 4 bases from J, the junction contained 8 bases not matched to a gene. Germline values: CDR1 LGHNA, CDR2 YNFKEQ. Written as DNA, the CDR3 is TGTGCCAGCAGCCAAAAGACAGGGAGTGGTAATCAGCCCCAGCATTTT. This sequence encodes CASSQKTGSGNQPQHF.

The rearrangement uses TRBV6-5 and TRBJ2-1, with TRBD1 matching over 7 bases. The germline V gene has CDR1 MNHEY and CDR2 SVGAGI. This CDR3 region has 14 residues. Trimming cost V 6 bases and J 7 bases; bases outside gene matches: 9. The CDR3 DNA sequence: TGTGCCAGCAGCGAGGGGACAGAGGCAAATGAGCAGTTCTTC. It encodes CASSEGTEANEQFF.

The J gene is TRBJ1-2, the V gene TRBV27, with D unresolved. The CDR3 sequence is 13 residues long. V was shortened by 7 bases and J by 4 bases, with 13 bases between the two germline ends. Germline V lookup: CDR1 MNHEY, CDR2 SMNVEV (reference sequence). The CDR3 sequence is CASTPGGAYGYTF. For the CDR3, the DNA is TGTGCCAGCACCCCCGGCGGAGCCTATGGCTACACCTTC.

This chain uses TRBV23-1 with TRBJ1-2, with 9 bases aligning to TRBD1. TRBV23-1 falls under the ORF class, with uncertain function. The length of the CDR3 is 16 residues. J was trimmed by 2 bases and V by 0 bases; bases with no gene match: 4. The CDR3 region is CASSQSNGTGNYGYTF. The CDR3 DNA sequence: TGCGCCAGCAGTCAATCGAATGGGACAGGGAACTATGGCTACACCTTC.

This clone was counted between two and nine times. The V call is TRBV6-4, the J call TRBJ1-2, with 8 nucleotides matching TRBD1. CDR3 length equals 13 residues. The V gene's germline CDR1 is MRHNA and CDR2 SNTAGT. After removal of 6 bases from V and 7 bases from J, the junction contained 7 bases not matched to a gene. The DNA for the CDR3 is TGTGCCAGCAGCGCCGACAGGGGAGGTGGCTACACCTTC. Its translation is CASSADRGGGYTF.

The V gene is TRBV7-9, the J gene TRBJ2-7, with TRBD2 matching 16 bases. Germline V lookup: CDR1 SEHNR, CDR2 FQNEAQ (reference sequence). The CDR3 runs 19 residues. The junction had 14 bases not matched to a gene; V was cut back by 5 bases and J by 4 bases. CDR3: CASSLGTSGGAWLAYEQYF. DNA for the CDR3: TGTGCCAGCAGCCTGGGGACTAGCGGGGGGGCCTGGCTAGCATACGAGCAGTACTTC.

The rearrangement uses TRBV5-1 and TRBJ1-1; tentative D call: TRBD1 (6 bases). Trimming stripped 0 bases from V and 0 bases from J, with 9 bases between. There are 15 residues in the CDR3. Germline V gene lookup returns CDR1 SGHRS and CDR2 YFSETQ. CDR3 coding DNA: TGCGCCAGCAGCTTGGGGGGGCATGTGAACACTGAAGCTTTCTTT. Encoded protein: CASSLGGHVNTEAFF.

V usage is TRBV9 and J usage is TRBJ2-1, with 8 bases fitting TRBD2. The CDR3 has 13 residues. Losses at the gene ends were 3 bases for V and 6 bases for J; bases not matched to a gene: 2. CDR1 is SGDLS and CDR2 is YYNGEE in the germline V gene. The CDR3 DNA reads TGTGCCAGCAGCGCCACTAGCGGCAATGAGCAGTTCTTC. Its translation is CASSATSGNEQFF.

The chain uses TRBV5-1 and TRBJ2-3; 8 bases fit TRBD2. CDR1 and CDR2 from the germline V gene are SGHRS and YFSETQ. The V and J ends lost 3 bases and 3 bases, in that order; junction bases with no gene match: 3. The CDR3 length is 14 residues. The CDR3 DNA follows: TGCGCCAGCAGCTCGGGCGGGGGGACAGATACGCAGTATTTT. Its translation is CASSSGGGTDTQYF.

The J gene is TRBJ2-2, the V gene TRBV7-8; 11 bases match TRBD2. CDR3 length: 18 amino acids. The V and J ends lost 2 bases and 0 bases, in that order; junction bases with no gene match: 5. Per the germline V gene, CDR1 is SGHVS and CDR2 is FQNEAQ. CDR3 coding DNA: TGTGCCAGCAGCTTACCAACTAGCGGGGGACCGAACACCGGGGAGCTGTTTTTT. It codes for CASSLPTSGGPNTGELFF.

The chain couples TRBV14 to TRBJ1-5, with D unclear. Trimming left V 4 bases short and J 6 bases short, with 16 bases between. The CDR3 covers 15 residues. The V gene's germline CDR1 is SGHDN and CDR2 FVKESK. The CDR3 region is CASSLTLSGTQPQHF. For the CDR3, the DNA is TGTGCCAGCAGCCTAACCCTGTCCGGCACTCAGCCCCAGCATTTT.

The chain carries TRBV4-3 and TRBJ1-1, with unresolved D. Trimming cost V 0 bases and J 1 base, with 6 bases left between them. The CDR3 spans 14 residues. Germline lookup yields CDR1 LGHNA and CDR2 YSLEER. DNA for the CDR3: TGCGCCAGCAGCCAAGAAAGCACGAACACTGAAGCTTTCTTT. It is translated as CASSQESTNTEAFF.

The CDR3 DNA reads as TGCGCCAGCAGCTTGGTCGGGGACAGGGTCGATGTAGCTTTCTTT. It specifies CASSLVGDRVDVAFF. The chain is built from TRBV5-1 and TRBJ1-1, with 9 positions matching TRBD1. Trimming removed 0 bases from V and 10 bases from J; junction bases left unmatched: 10. Germline loops: CDR1 SGHRS, CDR2 YFSETQ. This CDR3 has 15 residues.